This is a list of T cell receptor beta chains from one sample in a study of blood T cells in healthy people across ages. MiXCR, applied by TCRdb to the 5' RACE reads, yields one record per CDR3 protein. Here the sample spans roughly 800,000 distinct CDR3 sequences, 58% being singletons. Sequenced: blood. Receptors originate from a man aged 25 to 45 in good health. Each CDR3 is given with its conserved first and last residue. D genes are given only for firm matches. Rows give clone size only sometimes, using once, few, many, or a class for an expanded clone.

-	TRBV3-1	TRBJ2-6	-	CASSPLGGANVLTF	TGTGCCAGCAGCCCCTTGGGTGGGGCCAACGTCCTGACTTTC
many	TRBV29-1	TRBJ2-5	-	CSGIGRQETQYF	TGCAGCGGGATTGGACGGCAAGAGACCCAGTACTTC
-	TRBV5-6	TRBJ1-1	-	CASNGQLNTEAFF	TGTGCCAGCAACGGACAGCTGAACACTGAAGCTTTCTTT
-	TRBV20-1	TRBJ2-5	TRBD2	CSARRVAGGETQYF	TGCAGTGCTAGACGGGTAGCGGGAGGGGAGACCCAGTACTTC
-	TRBV5-1	TRBJ2-7	TRBD2	CASSLASGLTYEQYF	TGCGCCAGCAGCTTAGCTAGCGGGTTAACCTACGAGCAGTACTTC
few	TRBV5-6	TRBJ1-2	TRBD1	CASSLAGTGANYGYTF	TGTGCCAGCAGCTTGGCCGGGACAGGAGCTAACTATGGCTACACCTTC
-	TRBV9	TRBJ1-4	-	CASSAGQPTNEKLFF	TGTGCTAGCAGCGCAGGACAGCCAACTAATGAAAAACTGTTTTTT
-	TRBV7-7	TRBJ2-5	TRBD1	CASSPRTGGKIGTQYF	TGTGCCAGCAGCCCGAGGACAGGGGGCAAAATCGGGACCCAGTACTTC
once	TRBV5-1	TRBJ2-7	-	CASSLSGGVHEQYF	TGCGCCAGCAGCTTGAGTGGAGGGGTCCACGAGCAGTACTTC
few	TRBV20-1	TRBJ1-2	-	CSANGRVKKGYTF	TGCAGTGCTAACGGGAGGGTGAAGAAGGGCTACACCTTC
-	TRBV20-1	TRBJ2-1	TRBD2	CSASYFSAGNYNEQFF	TGCAGTGCTAGTTATTTCTCAGCGGGGAACTACAATGAGCAGTTCTTC
-	TRBV20-1	TRBJ2-5	TRBD1	CSARGGTGKETQYF	TGCAGTGCTAGAGGAGGGACAGGGAAAGAGACCCAGTACTTC
few	TRBV29-1	TRBJ1-2	-	CSVGGDAYGYTF	TGCAGCGTTGGGGGGGATGCCTATGGCTACACCTTC
-	TRBV5-6	TRBJ2-1	TRBD2	CATSGGPISYNEQFF	TGTGCCACCTCGGGAGGACCTATCTCCTACAATGAGCAGTTCTTC
many	TRBV29-1	TRBJ2-7	-	CSVVSGAYEQYF	TGCAGCGTTGTTTCGGGGGCCTACGAGCAGTACTTC
few	TRBV28	TRBJ2-3	TRBD1	CASSRLGTGEDTQYF	TGTGCCAGCAGCCGTTTAGGGACAGGGGAAGATACGCAGTATTTT
-	TRBV10-3	TRBJ2-7	-	CAISVREVRTYEQYF	TGTGCCATCAGTGTTCGTGAGGTAAGGACCTACGAGCAGTACTTC
-	TRBV7-2	TRBJ2-3	-	CASSSMGGEWDTQYF	TGTGCCAGCAGCTCCATGGGCGGGGAGTGGGATACGCAGTATTTT
once	TRBV20-1	TRBJ1-2	TRBD1	CSARRLPGTGKRIDYGYTF	TGCAGTGCTAGGCGCTTACCCGGGACAGGGAAGAGGATCGACTATGGCTACACCTTC
-	TRBV15	TRBJ2-3	TRBD2	CATSRQIEASGGVYTQYF	TGTGCCACCAGCAGACAGATTGAGGCTAGCGGGGGGGTATATACGCAGTATTTT
once	TRBV13	TRBJ2-7	TRBD2	CASSFRTSVTYEQYF	TGTGCCAGCAGCTTCAGGACTAGCGTTACCTACGAGCAGTACTTC
-	TRBV29-1	TRBJ2-1	TRBD2	CSVGGTSGQSSYNEQFF	TGCAGCGTTGGCGGGACTAGCGGTCAAAGCTCCTACAATGAGCAGTTCTTC
many	TRBV7-2	TRBJ2-7	-	CASSSGYLTYEQYF	TGTGCCAGCAGCTCGGGGTATCTGACCTACGAGCAGTACTTC
-	TRBV12-3/TRBV12-4	TRBJ2-4	-	CASSWGAPEQYF	TGTGCCAGCAGTTGGGGGGCACCTGAGCAGTACTTC
few	TRBV7-2	TRBJ2-7	TRBD2	CASSLQSAGNDEQYF	TGTGCCAGCAGCCTCCAATCAGCGGGGAACGACGAGCAGTACTTC
-	TRBV3-1	TRBJ1-1	-	CASSKTPSTEAFF	TGTGCCAGCAGCAAGACTCCCTCCACTGAAGCTTTCTTT
-	TRBV29-1	TRBJ1-6	-	CSTRTDYNSPLHF	TGCAGCACTCGGACAGACTATAATTCACCCCTCCACTTT
-	TRBV6-1	TRBJ1-2	TRBD1	CASSDRTGQSGYTF	TGTGCCAGCAGCGATAGAACGGGACAGAGCGGCTACACCTTC
few	TRBV20-1	TRBJ2-7	TRBD2	CSAGAPLAGYEQYF	TGCAGTGCTGGCGCCCCACTAGCGGGGTACGAGCAGTACTTC
-	TRBV20-1	TRBJ2-3	TRBD2	CSAGGGPAQYF	TGCAGTGCTGGCGGGGGACCAGCGCAGTATTTT
-	TRBV6-1	TRBJ2-1	-	CASSGLGWNEQFF	TGTGCCAGCAGTGGACTAGGGTGGAATGAGCAGTTCTTC
-	TRBV7-2	TRBJ2-5	-	CASSSYSIREAQYF	TGTGCCAGCAGCTCTTACAGTATCCGCGAGGCCCAGTACTTC
-	TRBV7-3	TRBJ2-1	-	CASSRIPGPPPVNEQFF	TGTGCCAGCAGCCGGATCCCCGGGCCCCCACCCGTAAATGAGCAGTTCTTC
-	TRBV24-1	TRBJ2-3	-	CATSDPTLNTQYF	TGTGCCACCAGTGATCCAACACTTAATACGCAGTATTTT
few	TRBV5-1	TRBJ1-1	-	CASSPTSGGGFTEAFF	TGCGCCAGCAGCCCCACCTCGGGCGGGGGCTTCACTGAAGCTTTCTTT
-	TRBV29-1	TRBJ1-5	-	CSVQYGGGQPQHF	TGCAGCGTACAGTACGGGGGGGGTCAGCCCCAGCATTTT
-	TRBV7-9	TRBJ1-4	-	CASSPRNALDEKLFF	TGTGCCAGCAGCCCCAGAAATGCGTTAGATGAAAAACTGTTTTTT
many	TRBV7-2	TRBJ2-3	TRBD1	CASSPRDRDTQYF	TGTGCCAGCAGCCCCCGGGACAGGGATACGCAGTATTTT
-	TRBV7-8	TRBJ2-1	TRBD2	CASSYSGTSRTQFF	TGTGCCAGCAGCTACTCCGGGACTAGTCGGACCCAGTTCTTC
few	TRBV28	TRBJ2-7	TRBD2	CASGSTYEQYF	TGTGCTAGCGGGAGCACCTACGAGCAGTACTTC
-	TRBV18	TRBJ1-2	-	CASSPQAVANYGYTF	TGTGCCAGCTCACCACAGGCAGTAGCTAACTACGGCTACACCTTC
-	TRBV6-5	TRBJ2-1	-	CASSYGDLRVFEQFF	TGTGCCAGCAGTTACGGGGACCTCAGGGTTTTTGAGCAGTTCTTC
-	TRBV7-8	TRBJ2-3	-	CASSLGASMDTQYF	TGTGCCAGCAGCTTAGGGGCCAGCATGGATACGCAGTATTTT
-	TRBV6-5	TRBJ2-3	-	CASTRTRSTDTQYF	TGTGCCAGCACCCGTACCAGAAGCACAGATACGCAGTATTTT
few	TRBV5-1	TRBJ2-1	-	CASSLGVTSYNEQFF	TGCGCCAGCAGCTTGGGGGTTACGTCCTACAATGAGCAGTTCTTC
few	TRBV7-2	TRBJ1-2	-	CASSLAFQGYGYTF	TGTGCCAGCAGCTTAGCGTTCCAGGGATACGGCTACACCTTC
few	TRBV7-2	TRBJ2-7	-	CASSSIRRQEGSYEQYF	TGTGCCAGCAGCTCCATACGACGACAGGAGGGCTCCTATGAGCAGTACTTC
-	TRBV7-2	TRBJ2-1	-	CASSLSGPRGYNEQFF	TGTGCCAGCAGCCTAAGCGGGCCGAGGGGTTACAATGAGCAGTTCTTC
many	TRBV10-3	TRBJ2-3	TRBD1	CAISENPGQGADTQYF	TGTGCCATCAGTGAAAATCCGGGACAGGGGGCAGATACGCAGTATTTT